These 10 T cell receptor beta chains originate from one sample sequenced in a study of a mutant IDH1 vaccine in newly diagnosed glioma. The method was immunoSEQ multiplex PCR; TCRdb's version includes in-frame clones alone and lacks a portion of them. This table has fewer than 20,000 clones, roughly 79% appearing once. Time point of the sample: baseline, week 1 (first vaccination visit). The treatment is: pre-vaccination baseline after standard-of-care therapy. The source was PBMCs, collected from a glioma patient treated with radiotherapy, temozolomide or both. These receptors were taken from a man in his forties with glioma.

The CDR3 DNA follows: TGTGCCAGCAGCCTGACAGGGGGCAACACTGAAGCTTTCTTT. Encoded protein: CASSLTGGNTEAFF. This chain joins TRBV5-5 and TRBJ1-1; 10 nucleotides agree with TRBD1. CDR1 is SGHKS, CDR2 YYEKEE, per germline (reference sequence). Losses at the gene ends were 4 bases for V and 2 bases for J; bases not matched to a gene: 2. This CDR3 has 14 amino acids.

This clone was picked up a small number of times. This chain joins TRBV25-1 and TRBJ1-1; perhaps TRBD1 as D (5 bases). V was cut by 1 base and J by 0 bases, with 12 bases left in between. The CDR3 totals 16 residues. Germline assignment: CDR1 MGHDK and CDR2 SYGVNS. DNA of the CDR3: TGTGCCAGCAGTGAATCGGCAGGGCGGTTGAACACTGAAGCTTTCTTT. It yields the protein CASSESAGRLNTEAFF.

This chain uses TRBV19 with TRBJ2-1, with TRBD2 matching over 14 bases. Per germline, CDR1 LNHDA and CDR2 SQIVND (reference sequence). CDR3 size: 21 residues. Trimming cost V 3 bases and J 1 base; bases outside gene matches: 14. The CDR3 DNA sequence: TGTGCCAGTAGTATCCTTGGGACTAGCGGGAGTGTATATGATTCCTACAATGAGCAGTTCTTC. It yields the protein CASSILGTSGSVYDSYNEQFF.

This clone appeared a few times. This sequence joins TRBV2 and TRBJ1-5; 8 bases line up with TRBD1. The V segment lost 6 bases and the J segment 0 bases; nucleotides outside the gene matches: 16. Per germline, CDR1 SNHLY and CDR2 FYNNEI. The CDR3 extends over 19 amino acids. CDR3 loop: CASRERDRGLFDSNQPQHF. The DNA of the CDR3 is TGTGCCAGCAGAGAGAGAGACAGGGGCTTGTTTGATAGCAATCAGCCCCAGCATTTT.

V and J are TRBV7-8 and TRBJ1-1; 7 bases match TRBD1. V was clipped by 1 base and J by 4 bases; unmatched bases: 9. The CDR3 is 16 residues long. Germline CDR1 SGHVS, CDR2 FQNEAQ. In DNA form, the CDR3 reads TGTGCCAGCAGCTTAGGGACAGGCCGCGAGGGCACTGAAGCTTTCTTT. It specifies CASSLGTGREGTEAFF.

The V and J genes are TRBV6-4 and TRBJ2-2, with 8 bases lining up with TRBD1. The junction had 16 bases not matched to a gene; V was cut back by 4 bases and J by 0 bases. Germline CDR1 MRHNA, CDR2 SNTAGT. This CDR3 spans 20 amino acids. The CDR3 here is CASSVRMIAGQVPNTGELFF. CDR3 DNA sequence: TGTGCCAGCAGTGTACGGATGATCGCGGGACAGGTGCCGAACACCGGGGAGCTGTTTTTT.

The rearrangement joins TRBV6-5 to TRBJ1-6; 7 positions agree with TRBD1. Unmatched junction bases numbered 12, after V lost 8 bases and J lost 8 bases. The germline V gene encodes CDR1 MNHEY and CDR2 SVGAGI. The CDR3 runs 15 residues. In DNA form, the CDR3 reads TGTGCCAGCGGGCAGGACAGGTGGGTATATTCACCCCTCCACTTT. Translating gives CASGQDRWVYSPLHF.

J is TRBJ2-3 and V is TRBV12-5; D is unclear. The germline gives CDR1 LGHNT, CDR2 FRNRAP. V lost 5 bases and J lost 2, with 11 bases in between. This CDR3 has 14 amino acids. The CDR3 DNA follows: TGTGCTAGTGGTATCGGTGGTGACACAGATACGCAGTATTTT. Protein sequence: CASGIGGDTDTQYF. Filled out from reference TRBV12-5 and TRBJ2-3, the complete variable domain reads DARVTQTPRHKVTEMGQEVTMRCQPILGHNTVFWYRQTMMQGLELLAYFRNRAPLDDSGMPKDRFSAEMPDATLATLKIQPSEPRDSAVYFCASGIGGDTDTQYFGPGTRLTVL.

This rearrangement joins TRBV7-9 to TRBJ2-3, with TRBD2 matching 7 bases. CDR1 and CDR2 from the germline V gene are SEHNR and FQNEAQ (reference sequence). J was trimmed by 2 bases and V by 5 bases; bases with no gene match: 10. CDR3 length equals 16 residues. CDR3 coding DNA: TGTGCCAGCAGCGGTCGGGGAGCGGGAATCACAGATACGCAGTATTTT. It codes for CASSGRGAGITDTQYF. The full variable domain, completed using reference TRBV7-9 and TRBJ2-3, is DTGVSQNPRHKITKRGQNVTFRCDPISEHNRLYWYRQTLGQGPEFLTYFQNEAQLEKSRLLSDRFSAERPKGSFSTLEIQRTEQGDSAMYLCASSGRGAGITDTQYFGPGTRLTVL.

This clone has only a few counts. The chain has TRBV29-1 and TRBJ1-1, with D unclear. The CDR3 is 16 residues long. The V gene's germline CDR1 is SQVTM and CDR2 ANQGSEA. The V gene lost 7 bases and the J gene lost 0 bases, with 21 bases spanning the gap. CDR3 region: CSASLDASLMNTEAFF. DNA for the CDR3: TGCAGCGCCTCCTTGGACGCAAGCTTAATGAACACTGAAGCTTTCTTT.